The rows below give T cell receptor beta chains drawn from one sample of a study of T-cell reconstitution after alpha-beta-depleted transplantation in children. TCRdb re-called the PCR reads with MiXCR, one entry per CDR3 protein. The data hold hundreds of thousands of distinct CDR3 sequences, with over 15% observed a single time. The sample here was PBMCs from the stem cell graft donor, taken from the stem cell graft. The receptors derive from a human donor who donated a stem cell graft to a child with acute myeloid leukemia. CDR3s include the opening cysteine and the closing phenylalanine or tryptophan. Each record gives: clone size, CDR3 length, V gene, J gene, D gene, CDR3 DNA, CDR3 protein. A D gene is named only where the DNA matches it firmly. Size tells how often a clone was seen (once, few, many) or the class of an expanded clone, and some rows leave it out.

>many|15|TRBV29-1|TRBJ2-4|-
TGCAGCGTTGTATCCGTCTTGGGGGCCAAAAACATTCAGTACTTC
CSVVSVLGAKNIQYF
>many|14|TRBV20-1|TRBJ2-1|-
TGCAGTGCTAGGTCCCAGGACGTCTACAATGAGCAGTTCTTC
CSARSQDVYNEQFF
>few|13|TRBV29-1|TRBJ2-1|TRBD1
TGCAGCGTTGAAGCGGGACAGGACAATGAGCAGTTCTTC
CSVEAGQDNEQFF
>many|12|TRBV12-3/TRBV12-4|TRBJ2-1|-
TGTGCCAGCAGTTTACCACAGAATGAGCAGTTCTTC
CASSLPQNEQFF
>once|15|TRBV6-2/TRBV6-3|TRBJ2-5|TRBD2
TGTGCCAGCAGTTACGCGGGGGTCAACGCAGAGACCCAGTACTTC
CASSYAGVNAETQYF
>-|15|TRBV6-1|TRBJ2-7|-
TGTGCCAGCAGTACCCATACAGGGCTCTCCTACGAGCAGTACTTC
CASSTHTGLSYEQYF
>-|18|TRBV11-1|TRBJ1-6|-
TGTGCCAGCAGCTTACCCAATGGACTCTCCCCCTATAATTCACCCCTCCACTTT
CASSLPNGLSPYNSPLHF
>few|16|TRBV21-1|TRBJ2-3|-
TGTGCCAGCAGTCCGTCCGCGACAGTAAGCACAGATACCCAGTATTTT
CASSPSATVSTDTQYF
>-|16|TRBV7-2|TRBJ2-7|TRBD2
TGTGCCAGCAGCTTAGAGTCGGCTAGCGGAACCTACGAGCAGTACTTC
CASSLESASGTYEQYF
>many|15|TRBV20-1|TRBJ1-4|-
TGCAGTGCTAGAGATTGGGGAACAACTAATGAAAAACTGTTTTTT
CSARDWGTTNEKLFF
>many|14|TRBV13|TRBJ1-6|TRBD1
TGTGCCAGCAGCCGGGACAGGGGCTATTCACCCCTCCACTTT
CASSRDRGYSPLHF
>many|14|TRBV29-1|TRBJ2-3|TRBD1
TGCAGCGTACGACGGACAGGGGACGCGGATACGCAGTATTTT
CSVRRTGDADTQYF
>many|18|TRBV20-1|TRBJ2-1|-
TGCAGTGCTAGCCGGGGACCTTCTTCGTTATTCTTGTCCAGAGAGCAGTTCTTC
CSASRGPSSLFLSREQFF
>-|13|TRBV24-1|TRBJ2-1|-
TGTGCCACCAGTGAAGCGGGTAACAATGAGCAGTTCTTC
CATSEAGNNEQFF
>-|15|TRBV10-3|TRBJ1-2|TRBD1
TGTGCCATCCTTTCCGGGACAGGCCCTAACTATGGCTACACCTTC
CAILSGTGPNYGYTF
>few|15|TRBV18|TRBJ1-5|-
TGTGCCAGCTCACCAAGCGGAAGGCCTGAAGGGCCCCAGCATTTT
CASSPSGRPEGPQHF
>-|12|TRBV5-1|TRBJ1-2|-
TGCGCCAGCAGCCCTGGGATAGATGGCTACACCTTC
CASSPGIDGYTF
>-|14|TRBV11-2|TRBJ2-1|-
TGTGCCAGCAGCTTCCCGAGGTCTGGCGATGAGCAGTTCTTC
CASSFPRSGDEQFF
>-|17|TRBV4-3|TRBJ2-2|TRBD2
TGCGCCAGCAGCCAAGATCCCAGCGGGGGTAACACCGGGGAGCTGTTTTTT
CASSQDPSGGNTGELFF
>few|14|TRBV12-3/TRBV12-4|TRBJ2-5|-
TGTGCCAGCAGCCCAAACCAGGGGCAAGAGACCCAGTACTTC
CASSPNQGQETQYF
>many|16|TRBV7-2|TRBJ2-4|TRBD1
TGTGCCAGCAGCTTCGGACAGGGCTGGCCCAAAAACATTCAGTACTTC
CASSFGQGWPKNIQYF
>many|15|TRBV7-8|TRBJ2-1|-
TGTGCCAGCAGCTTAGGACCTGGTTCCGGTAGTGAGCAGTTCTTC
CASSLGPGSGSEQFF
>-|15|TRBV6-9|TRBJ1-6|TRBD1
TGTGCCAGCAGTTATGGAGGGACAGCTAATTCACCCCTCCACTTT
CASSYGGTANSPLHF
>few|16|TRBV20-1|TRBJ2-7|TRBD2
TGCAGTGCTCCTAGCCGGACTAGCCCAGGGGCCTACGAGCAGTACTTC
CSAPSRTSPGAYEQYF
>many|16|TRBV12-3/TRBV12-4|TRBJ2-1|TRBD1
TGTGCCAGCAGTCAGCGGGTGACAGGGGGCATGAATGAGCAGTTCTTC
CASSQRVTGGMNEQFF
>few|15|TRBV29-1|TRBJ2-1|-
TGCAGCGTTACAACAAGGGCAGGGGGAGGCAATGAGCAGTTCTTC
CSVTTRAGGGNEQFF
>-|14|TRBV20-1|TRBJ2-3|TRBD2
TGCAGTGCTAGAGATAACAGCGGGGCAGATACGCAGTATTTT
CSARDNSGADTQYF
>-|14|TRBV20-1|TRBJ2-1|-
TGCAGTGCTAGAGATCTAAACTCTTACAATGAGCAGTTCTTC
CSARDLNSYNEQFF
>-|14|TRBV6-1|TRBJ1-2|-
TGTGCCAGCAGTGAGGTCAATGGGAACTATGGCTACACCTTC
CASSEVNGNYGYTF
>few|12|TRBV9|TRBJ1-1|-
TGTGCCAGCAGCAAGGTGCGGGATCGAGCTTTCTTT
CASSKVRDRAFF
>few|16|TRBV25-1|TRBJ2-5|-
TGTGCCAGCAGTGAATGGGGGCAGGGGTCCGGAGAGACCCAGTACTTC
CASSEWGQGSGETQYF
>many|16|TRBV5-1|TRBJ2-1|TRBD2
TGCGCCAGCAGCCCCCGACTAGCGGGGGGGCAAAATGAGCAGTTCTTC
CASSPRLAGGQNEQFF
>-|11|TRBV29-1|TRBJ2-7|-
TGCAGCGTCCAGCCGTTAAACGAGCAGTACTTC
CSVQPLNEQYF
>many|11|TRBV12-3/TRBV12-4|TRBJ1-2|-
TGTGCCAGCAGTCACGAGGACGGCTACACCTTC
CASSHEDGYTF
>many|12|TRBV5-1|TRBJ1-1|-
TGCGCCAGCAGCTTGTTGGCGGGAGAAGCTTTCTTT
CASSLLAGEAFF
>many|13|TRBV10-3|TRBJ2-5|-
TGTGCCATCAGTGAAAGGGGCCAAGAGACCCAGTACTTC
CAISERGQETQYF
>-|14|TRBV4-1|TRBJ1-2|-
TGCGCCAGCAGCCAAGGAGGAGGATCCTATGGCTACACCTTC
CASSQGGGSYGYTF
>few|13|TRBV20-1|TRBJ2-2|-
TGCAGTGCTAGAGATCCGGAGACCGGGGAGCTGTTTTTT
CSARDPETGELFF
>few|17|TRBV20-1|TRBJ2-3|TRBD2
TGCAGTGCTCCCGGGAAACCTAGCGGGGGCGGGAAAGATACGCAGTATTTT
CSAPGKPSGGGKDTQYF
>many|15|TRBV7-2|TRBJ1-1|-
TGTGCCAGCAGCCCATTGGGACCGAGGAACACTGAAGCTTTCTTT
CASSPLGPRNTEAFF
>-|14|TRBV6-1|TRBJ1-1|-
TGTGCCAGCAGCCGCGGACCAAGGGGGACTGAAGCTTTCTTT
CASSRGPRGTEAFF
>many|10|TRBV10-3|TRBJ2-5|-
TGTGCCATCGGTCAAGAGACCCAGTACTTC
CAIGQETQYF
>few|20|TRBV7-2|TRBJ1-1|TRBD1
TGTGCCAGCAGCTTAGCCCCCTTGGGGACAGGGGATGCTATTTACACTGAAGCTTTCTTT
CASSLAPLGTGDAIYTEAFF
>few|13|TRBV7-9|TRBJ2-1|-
TGTGCCAGCAGCTCCTTAGGGGGATGGGAGCAGTTCTTC
CASSSLGGWEQFF
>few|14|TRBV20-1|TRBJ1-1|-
TGCAGTGCTAGAGTGGGGGCCTGGAACACTGAAGCTTTCTTT
CSARVGAWNTEAFF
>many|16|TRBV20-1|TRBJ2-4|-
TGCAGTGCTAGAGAGAAGGAGAGGGTAGCCAAAAACATTCAGTACTTC
CSAREKERVAKNIQYF
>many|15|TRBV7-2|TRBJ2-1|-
TGTGCCAGCAGCTCTACGCCTGGGACTGGGGATGAGCAGTTCTTC
CASSSTPGTGDEQFF
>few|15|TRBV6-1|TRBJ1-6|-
TGTGCCTCCAAGGGGGGGAAACTTTATAATTCACCCCTCCACTTT
CASKGGKLYNSPLHF
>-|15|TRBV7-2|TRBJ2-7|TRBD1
TGTGCCAGCAGTGATACAGGGGGAAGCTCCTACGAGCAGTACTTC
CASSDTGGSSYEQYF
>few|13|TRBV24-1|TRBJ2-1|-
TGTGCTACCCGGGACTCCTCCTACAATGAGCAGTTCTTC
CATRDSSYNEQFF
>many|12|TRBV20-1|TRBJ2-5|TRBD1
TGCAGCGCCACAGGGGGTCAAGAGACCCAGTACTTC
CSATGGQETQYF
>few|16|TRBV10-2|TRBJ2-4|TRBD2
TGCGCCAGCAGTGATGGGGGGGAAAGAGCCAAAAACATTCAGTACTTC
CASSDGGERAKNIQYF
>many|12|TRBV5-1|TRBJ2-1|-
TGCGCCAGCAGCTTGCCCTACAATGAGCAGTTCTTC
CASSLPYNEQFF
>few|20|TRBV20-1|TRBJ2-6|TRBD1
TGCAGTGCTAGGCAGGGACAGGGGTTGTCTGATCCTTCTGGGGCCAACGTCCTGACTTTC
CSARQGQGLSDPSGANVLTF
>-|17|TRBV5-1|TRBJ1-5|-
TGCGCCAGCAGCTTCGTGGGGGCGATGGTAAGCAATCAGCCCCAGCATTTT
CASSFVGAMVSNQPQHF
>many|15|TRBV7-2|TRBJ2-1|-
TGTGCCAGCAGCTTAGCGACCGGGGGGCCCAATGAGCAGTTCTTC
CASSLATGGPNEQFF
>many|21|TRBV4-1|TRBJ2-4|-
TGCGCCAGCAGCCAAGAGGTTATGGCAGCAGGACTATCCCTAGCCAAAAACATTCAGTACTTC
CASSQEVMAAGLSLAKNIQYF
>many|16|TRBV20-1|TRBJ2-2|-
TGCAGTGCTAGAGCCGCCGGGACTGCGGGCACCGGGGAGCTGTTTTTT
CSARAAGTAGTGELFF
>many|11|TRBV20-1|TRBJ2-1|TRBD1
TGCAGTGCTGCCGGGACAGGGGTTAAGTTCTTC
CSAAGTGVKFF
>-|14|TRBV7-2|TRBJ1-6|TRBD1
TGTGCCAGCAGCCCCCAGGGGGCGACTTCACCCCTCCACTTT
CASSPQGATSPLHF